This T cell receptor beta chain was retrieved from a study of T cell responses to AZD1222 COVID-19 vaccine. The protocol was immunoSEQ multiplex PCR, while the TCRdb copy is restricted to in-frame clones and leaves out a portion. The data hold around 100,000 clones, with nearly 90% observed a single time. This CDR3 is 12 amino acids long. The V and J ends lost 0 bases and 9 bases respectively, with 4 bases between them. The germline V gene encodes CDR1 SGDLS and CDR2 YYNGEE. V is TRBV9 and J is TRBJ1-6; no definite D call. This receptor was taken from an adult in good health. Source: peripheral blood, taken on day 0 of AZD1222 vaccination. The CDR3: CASSVDRSPLHF. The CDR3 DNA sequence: TGTGCCAGCAGCGTAGATCGTTCACCCCTCCACTTT.